Shown below are 18 T cell receptor beta chains from a single sample sequenced in a study of T cells in localized non-small cell lung cancer. Sequencing used immunoSEQ multiplex PCR; TCRdb keeps in-frame clones, though not all of them. The profile shows 130,000 or so clones, about 89% of them singletons. The specimen comprised peripheral blood, sampled before any cancer treatment. These receptors all stem from a female donor over 55 with stage I lung adenocarcinoma.

The chain carries TRBV10-3 and TRBJ2-6; 11 positions agree with TRBD1. The CDR3 loop spans 18 amino acids. Germline V CDR1 and CDR2: ENHRY, SYGVKD. V was pared by 6 bases and J by 4 bases, with 11 bases of the junction left unmatched. This CDR3 reads CAISPPGQGVSGANVLTF. In nucleotides, the CDR3 is TGTGCCATCAGCCCTCCGGGACAGGGGGTTTCCGGGGCCAACGTCCTGACTTTC.

The table lists this clone with a few counts. This chain joins TRBV19 and TRBJ2-1; the D gene is possibly TRBD2 (5 bases). V was trimmed by 2 bases and J by 3 bases, leaving 8 bases between them. The CDR3 sequence is 14 residues long. Germline CDR1 is LNHDA and CDR2 is SQIVND (reference sequence). CDR3 loop: CASSISGIYNEQFF. The DNA of the CDR3 is TGTGCCAGTAGTATATCCGGGATCTACAATGAGCAGTTCTTC.

Only one count was recorded for this clone. The chain couples TRBV5-1 to TRBJ2-5, with D tentatively TRBD1 (5 bases). Deletions cut 4 bases from V and 2 bases from J, with 12 bases between. This CDR3 is 14 amino acids long. The germline CDR1 and CDR2 sequences are SGHRS and YFSETQ. Here the CDR3 DNA reads TGCGCCAGCAGCCTCACAGGAAAACAAGAGACCCAGTACTTC. It yields the protein CASSLTGKQETQYF.

The V gene is TRBV5-5, the J gene TRBJ2-7; a possible D gene is TRBD1 (7 bases). Germline V gene data show CDR1 as SGHKS and CDR2 as YYEKEE (reference sequence). This CDR3 is built from 14 residues. Trimming removed 1 base at V and 5 bases at J, with 13 bases between. CDR3 sequence (DNA): TGTGCCAGCAGCTTGTTGACAGGGACTGACGAGCAGTACTTC. Protein: CASSLLTGTDEQYF.

The chain carries TRBV7-2 and TRBJ2-1, with 10 bases matching TRBD2. CDR1 is SGHTA, CDR2 FQGNSA, per germline. The CDR3 length is 16 residues. With V trimmed by 5 bases and J by 3 bases, 7 bases remained unmatched. The CDR3 spells CASSTQTSGFYNEQFF. CDR3 coding DNA: TGTGCCAGCAGCACCCAGACTAGCGGGTTCTACAATGAGCAGTTCTTC.

The V and J genes are TRBV5-6 and TRBJ1-3; D call uncertain. The V end was cut by 4 bases, the J end by 0 bases, with 14 bases between. Per germline, CDR1 SGHDT and CDR2 YYEEEE. The CDR3 runs 16 residues. CDR3 bases: TGTGCCAGCAGCCCCGGCCCCCAGATCTCTGGAAACACCATATATTTT. Translation gives CASSPGPQISGNTIYF.

V is TRBV6-6 and J is TRBJ2-2; D uncertain. Germline-derived CDR1 and CDR2 are MNHNY and SVGAGI (reference sequence). The CDR3 totals 14 residues. The V and J ends lost 6 bases and 1 base respectively, with 9 bases between them. The CDR3 DNA follows: TGTGCCAGCAGAGATGGGGAGAACACCGGGGAGCTGTTTTTT. Its protein is CASRDGENTGELFF.

The V call is TRBV6-1, the J call TRBJ2-3; tentative D call: TRBD1 (5 bases). From germline, CDR1 is MNHNS and CDR2 SASEGT. Trimming stripped 6 bases from V and 4 bases from J, with 14 bases between. This CDR3 contains 14 residues. The CDR3 spells CASSGTGVADTQYF. In nucleotides, the CDR3 is TGTGCCAGCAGCGGCACAGGAGTGGCAGATACGCAGTATTTT.

The V call is TRBV11-2, the J call TRBJ1-1; D is unclear. Trimming stripped 1 base from V and 0 bases from J, with 9 bases between. This CDR3 is built from 15 residues. Germline V gene lookup returns CDR1 SGHAT and CDR2 FQNNGV. The CDR3 nucleotides read TGTGCCAGCAGCTTAGTGAGGACCTTGAACACTGAAGCTTTCTTT. Encoded protein: CASSLVRTLNTEAFF.

The rearrangement joins TRBV27 to TRBJ2-1; 11 nucleotides agree with TRBD2. The germline V gene encodes CDR1 MNHEY and CDR2 SMNVEV (reference sequence). The CDR3 contains 15 residues. The V segment lost 4 bases and the J segment 3 bases; nucleotides outside the gene matches: 2. CDR3 DNA sequence: TGTGCCAGCAGTTCACTAGCGGGGGTCTACAATGAGCAGTTCTTC. Its protein product is CASSSLAGVYNEQFF.

This rearrangement joins TRBV4-1 to TRBJ2-3; 8 bases are a match to TRBD2. V shed 4 bases, J shed 1 base, and the junction held 4 bases outside the gene matches. Germline V gene sequence: CDR1 MGHRA, CDR2 YSYEKL. CDR3 size: 15 residues. For the CDR3, the DNA is TGCGCCAGCAGCCTAGGACTAGCTGGCACAGATACGCAGTATTTT. Translating it yields CASSLGLAGTDTQYF.

This chain joins TRBV7-3 and TRBJ2-2; the D gene is possibly TRBD1 (7 bases). V lost 3 bases and J 4 bases, leaving 12 bases between the germline ends. Germline assignment: CDR1 SGHTA and CDR2 FQGTGA. This CDR3 is 15 amino acids long. The CDR3 DNA follows: TGTGCCAGCAGCTTCAGACAGGGAGGCACCGGGGAGCTGTTTTTT. It specifies CASSFRQGGTGELFF.

This chain uses TRBV9 with TRBJ2-3, with 10 nucleotides matching TRBD2. The CDR3 is 15 residues long. The J segment lost 5 bases and the V segment lost 4 bases, leaving 7 bases of the junction unmatched. The germline CDR1 and CDR2 sequences are SGDLS and YYNGEE. The CDR3 DNA is TGTGCCAGCAGCATAACCGGGACTAGCGTAGATACGCAGTATTTT. Amino acids: CASSITGTSVDTQYF.

V and J are TRBV19 and TRBJ2-1; D may be TRBD1 (5 bases). This CDR3 has 15 residues. V lost 1 base and J 6 bases, leaving 13 bases between the germline ends. In germline, CDR1 is LNHDA, CDR2 SQIVND (reference sequence). The CDR3 spells CASSIVLGAANEQFF. Written as DNA, the CDR3 is TGTGCCAGTAGTATAGTGTTAGGGGCGGCCAATGAGCAGTTCTTC.

The V call is TRBV6-5, the J call TRBJ1-3, with 7 bases fitting TRBD1. The germline V gene has CDR1 MNHEY and CDR2 SVGAGI. The CDR3 is 15 residues long. The ends lost 5 bases at V and 2 bases at J; junction bases unmatched: 6. CDR3 loop: CASSRTGQTGNTIYF. In DNA form, the CDR3 reads TGTGCCAGCAGTAGAACGGGACAGACTGGAAACACCATATATTTT.

The V gene is TRBV28, the J gene TRBJ2-7; 10 nucleotides align to TRBD2. V dropped 6 bases and J dropped 5; count of bases not matched to a gene: 7. The CDR3 contains 14 residues. The germline V gene has CDR1 MDHEN and CDR2 SYDVKM. The CDR3 nucleotides read TGTGCCAGCAGATCCGGGACTAGCGCGAACGAGCAGTACTTC. Its translation: CASRSGTSANEQYF.

This clone was counted a single time. V gene TRBV30 combines with J gene TRBJ2-2; 8 nucleotides align to TRBD2. The CDR3 spans 15 residues. J gave up 5 bases and V 3 bases, and 8 bases lay outside the gene matches. Germline V gene data show CDR1 as GTSNPN and CDR2 as SVGIG (reference sequence). In DNA form, the CDR3 reads TGTGCCTGGAGAACTAGCGGAGGTCGAACCGGGGAGCTGTTTTTT. Residues: CAWRTSGGRTGELFF.

V usage is TRBV7-8 and J usage is TRBJ2-7, with 10 bases fitting TRBD2. Germline assignment: CDR1 SGHVS and CDR2 FQNEAQ. This CDR3 is built from 20 residues. J lost 2 bases, V lost 0 bases, and 16 bases had no gene match. CDR3 DNA: TGTGCCAGCAGCTTAGCGCTCGTTACCCTGCCTACTAGCGGGGCCTACGAGCAGTACTTC. It encodes CASSLALVTLPTSGAYEQYF. The complete variable domain, with remaining parts taken from reference TRBV7-8 and TRBJ2-7, reads GAGVSQSPRYKVAKRGQDVALRCDPISGHVSLFWYQQALGQGPEFLTYFQNEAQLDKSGLPSDRFFAERPEGSVSTLKIQRTQQEDSAVYLCASSLALVTLPTSGAYEQYFGPGTRLTVT.